This T cell receptor beta chain was sequenced for a study of CD8+ T cells in alopecia areata. Sequencing used cDNA as its template, made by extracting RNA and reverse transcribing it. TCRdb's table, derived via immunoSEQ multiplex PCR, lists solely in-frame clones and lacks some. The table shows around 190,000 clones, with more than 55% occurring only once. This clone has ten or more counts. Its matching antigen is unknown. The germline V gene encodes CDR1 MNHEY and CDR2 SMNVEV (reference sequence). The germline V and J ends were trimmed by 6 bases and 5 bases, with 16 bases remaining between them. This CDR3 has 14 residues. Study-wide findings and caveats: Relative to normal scalp, lesional scalp, especially alopecia totalis/universalis, showed higher clonality. It was less clear whether patients shared TCRs than it was in mice, possibly because of HLA. Normal skin's resident alphabeta T cells are sequenced alongside lesional scalp T cells.

Sorting of PBMCs yielded the CD4+ and CD8+ T cells. The sample comprised CD8+ T cells sorted from blood. The origin of this receptor is a human donor in good health. This chain uses TRBV27 with TRBJ1-1, with D possibly matching TRBD1 (6 bases). The CDR3 spells CASSYAGGATEAFF. The CDR3 DNA is TGTGCCAGCAGCTACGCCGGGGGGGCTACTGAAGCTTTCTTT.